This is a list of T cell receptor beta chains from one sample in a study of siplizumab effects on memory and regulatory T cells. This table comes from immunoSEQ multiplex PCR, and its TCRdb copy is limited to in-frame clones, with some not included. The table has some 81,000 clones, just under 95% seen once. The specimen sequenced was CD8+ T cells sorted from blood. These receptor sequences come from a human donor in good health. CDR3s include the opening cysteine and the closing phenylalanine or tryptophan. A D gene is named only where the DNA matches it firmly. Some rows have no size entry. The others give once, few or many, or a class for an expanded clone.

cdr3_nt | cdr3_aa | clone_size | v_call | d_call | j_call
TGCGCCAGCAGCCAGGGGGTCGGGGGTGCTGCTGAAGCTTTCTTT | CASSQGVGGAAEAFF | . | TRBV4-1 | . | TRBJ1-1
TGCGCCAGCAGTTACGGTTTTGCTAGCGGCGAAAACATTCAGTACTTC | CASSYGFASGENIQYF | once | TRBV5-1 | TRBD2 | TRBJ2-4
TGTGCCAGTAGTAGCTCCGTGGCGAATTACGAGCAGTACTTC | CASSSSVANYEQYF | . | TRBV19 | . | TRBJ2-7
TGTGCCAGCAGTCGGGCGAACACTGAAGCTTTCTTT | CASSRANTEAFF | . | TRBV27 | . | TRBJ1-1
TGTGCCAGCAGCCAAGTCGGCGGCACAGATACGCAGTATTTT | CASSQVGGTDTQYF | . | TRBV7-3 | . | TRBJ2-3
TGCGCCAGCACCTCGGGGCCTTTGACAGATACGCAGTATTTT | CASTSGPLTDTQYF | . | TRBV5-1 | . | TRBJ2-3
TGTGCCATCAGTGGATACAGAGACTTGAACACTGAAGCTTTCTTT | CAISGYRDLNTEAFF | . | TRBV10-3 | . | TRBJ1-1
TGCAGCGTTGTGAAGCGGGAGGAAAATGAGCAGTTCTTC | CSVVKREENEQFF | . | TRBV29-1 | TRBD2 | TRBJ2-1
TGTGCCAGCAGCGTAGAAGCGGGGGCCTACGAGCAGTACTTC | CASSVEAGAYEQYF | . | TRBV9 | TRBD2 | TRBJ2-7
TGTGCCAGTACACCAGGGGCTGGGGTCAATGAGCAGTTCTTC | CASTPGAGVNEQFF | once | TRBV27 | . | TRBJ2-1
TGCAGCGTACGCGGGAGTCAGGGGATCGATGAGCAGTTCTTC | CSVRGSQGIDEQFF | . | TRBV29-1 | . | TRBJ2-1
TGTGCCAGCAGTCGCCTGGACCGACAGGGGCCCTCCTACGAGCAGTACTTC | CASSRLDRQGPSYEQYF | . | TRBV27 | TRBD1 | TRBJ2-7
TGTGCCAGCAGCTTTCCCCACAACGTAGCGGGAGGCCCTACGAGCACAGATACGCAGTATTTT | CASSFPHNVAGGPTSTDTQYF | . | TRBV28 | TRBD2 | TRBJ2-3
TGCGCCAGCAGCTTGTACAATGAGCAGTTCTTC | CASSLYNEQFF | once | TRBV5-1 | . | TRBJ2-1
TGTGCCAGCAGTTTGGTAGGGGTCCGCACAGATACGCAGTATTTT | CASSLVGVRTDTQYF | . | TRBV27 | . | TRBJ2-3
TGCGCCAGCAGCCATATCACAGGGTTCGAAGAGACCCAGTACTTC | CASSHITGFEETQYF | . | TRBV5-1 | . | TRBJ2-5
TGTGCCAGCAGCTCTTGGATTAGCGGGAGGCCCCACAATGAGCAGTTCTTC | CASSSWISGRPHNEQFF | . | TRBV13 | TRBD2 | TRBJ2-1
TGTGCCAGCAGCTTGCCGGCGGGGACTAGCAGTAGCTCCTACGAGCAGTACTTC | CASSLPAGTSSSSYEQYF | . | TRBV11-2 | TRBD2 | TRBJ2-7
TGCGCCAGCAGCTTGGCCGCGGGGGCAGGAGAGCAGTACTTC | CASSLAAGAGEQYF | . | TRBV5-1 | . | TRBJ2-7
TGTGCCAGCAGCGAGACTAGCGGGAGCGACGAGCAGTACTTC | CASSETSGSDEQYF | . | TRBV2 | TRBD2 | TRBJ2-7
TGTGCCAGTAGTACATCTGACCCGGGACTAGCGGGACTTAGCACAGATACGCAGTATTTT | CASSTSDPGLAGLSTDTQYF | once | TRBV19 | TRBD2 | TRBJ2-3
TGTGCCAGCAGTTTACTGGGGACAGGATCCTACGAGCAGTACTTC | CASSLLGTGSYEQYF | . | TRBV27 | TRBD1 | TRBJ2-7
TGTGCCAGCAGCTTAGCGGACGTGGAGCAGTACTTC | CASSLADVEQYF | . | TRBV7-9 | . | TRBJ2-7
TGTGCCAGCAGTGGGACCGCCGAAGATACGCAGTATTTT | CASSGTAEDTQYF | few | TRBV6-4 | . | TRBJ2-3
TGCGCCAGCAGCCAAGATTTGGGTAGCGGGCCCTCCTACGAGCAGTACTTC | CASSQDLGSGPSYEQYF | . | TRBV4-1 | TRBD2 | TRBJ2-7
TGTGCCAGCAGTTTATGGACAGGCTACGAGCAGTACTTC | CASSLWTGYEQYF | . | TRBV28 | . | TRBJ2-7
TGTGCCTCCGGGCCCCAAAATTCCTATCGTGGCTACACCTTC | CASGPQNSYRGYTF | . | TRBV2 | . | TRBJ1-2
TGTGCCAGCAGCTCCCGAGGGGGACGAGGAGAGACCCAGTACTTC | CASSSRGGRGETQYF | . | TRBV11-3 | . | TRBJ2-5
TGTGCCAGCAGCGAAAAAGGGGGGAACAATCAGCCCCAGCATTTT | CASSEKGGNNQPQHF | once | TRBV9 | . | TRBJ1-5
TGTGCCAGCAGCCAAGATGGGGGGACGGAATCGGCCCCCGATGAGCAGTTCTTC | CASSQDGGTESAPDEQFF | once | TRBV14 | . | TRBJ2-1
TGTGCCAGCAGCCCAGGCCGGGACACTACCTACGAGCAGTACTTC | CASSPGRDTTYEQYF | once | TRBV7-9 | . | TRBJ2-7
TGTGCCAGCAGTGAAACGGCAGGCCCTGCGAACACCGGGGAGCTGTTTTTT | CASSETAGPANTGELFF | . | TRBV6-1 | . | TRBJ2-2
TGTGCCAGCAGCTTATCTAGCAGCTCCTACGAGCAGTACTTC | CASSLSSSSYEQYF | few | TRBV7-8 | . | TRBJ2-7
TGTGCCGGGTACAATGAGCAGTTCTTC | CAGYNEQFF | . | TRBV11-3 | . | TRBJ2-1
TGTGCCAGCAGCTCCGCAATAAACTCGGGACTACCCACAGATACGCAGTATTTT | CASSSAINSGLPTDTQYF | . | TRBV13 | TRBD2 | TRBJ2-3
TGTGCCAGTAGTATAGAGATATTCTACGAGCAGTACTTC | CASSIEIFYEQYF | . | TRBV19 | . | TRBJ2-7
TGTGCCAGCGAAGGGGACAGGGCCCCCTACGAGCAGTACTTC | CASEGDRAPYEQYF | . | TRBV2 | TRBD1 | TRBJ2-7